The 26 T cell receptor beta chains below come from one sample, sequenced in a study of T-cell memory formation after mild COVID-19. TCRdb independently ran MiXCR on the 5' RACE reads; one entry per CDR3 protein. Among about 350,000 distinct CDR3 sequences listed, around a fifth were seen once. The sequenced sample was PBMCs or a T cell subset sorted from them (not recorded which). The receptors were gathered from a man aged 18 to 29 who had mild COVID-19 (a few samples of this study predate the infection). Cell type and time point are not known.

This clonotype appeared a few times. The chain joins TRBV7-2 to TRBJ2-3; 15 bases line up with TRBD2. Germline values: CDR1 SGHTA, CDR2 FQGNSA. V lost 2 bases, J lost 13 bases, and 4 bases stayed unmatched. This CDR3 comprises 14 residues. The DNA for the CDR3 is TGTGCCAGCAGCTTAATCGGACTAGCGGGGGGGGAGTATTTT. It translates to CASSLIGLAGGEYF.

Here the CDR3 reads CASYRDRGHVGTEAFF. CDR3 in DNA: TGTGCCAGCTATCGGGACAGGGGGCACGTAGGAACTGAAGCTTTCTTT. The gene calls are TRBV7-9 and TRBJ1-1; 12 nucleotides align to TRBD1. This CDR3 is built from 16 residues. The V and J ends lost 8 bases and 5 bases, in that order; junction bases with no gene match: 12. Germline V gene data show CDR1 as SEHNR and CDR2 as FQNEAQ (reference sequence). The complete variable domain, with remaining parts taken from reference TRBV7-9 and TRBJ1-1, reads DTGVSQNPRHKITKRGQNVTFRCDPISEHNRLYWYRQTLGQGPEFLTYFQNEAQLEKSRLLSDRFSAERPKGSFSTLEIQRTEQGDSAMYLCASYRDRGHVGTEAFFGQGTRLTVV.

The chain combines TRBV6-1 with TRBJ2-7; D gene ambiguous. V shed 10 bases and J shed 5 bases, with 12 bases lying between them. Germline-derived CDR1 and CDR2 are MNHNS and SASEGT. The CDR3 covers 11 residues. The CDR3 spells CAIKGVHEQYV. DNA of the CDR3: TGTGCCATAAAGGGTGTCCACGAGCAGTACGTC.

This chain uses TRBV7-3 with TRBJ2-1, with 9 nucleotides matching TRBD2. This CDR3 has 14 residues. Germline CDR1 and CDR2: SGHTA and FQGTGA. The trim removed 4 bases at V and 6 bases at J, leaving 4 bases unmatched. The CDR3 nucleotides are TGTGCCAGCAGCTCGATGACTAGCGGCAATGAGCAGTTCTTC. Translation: CASSSMTSGNEQFF.

This clonotype was counted between two and nine times. The chain is built from TRBV7-2 and TRBJ2-3; D possibly corresponds to TRBD2 (6 bases). The V gene's germline CDR1 is SGHTA and CDR2 FQGNSA. The CDR3 totals 18 residues. The V and J ends lost 1 base and 0 bases respectively, with 17 bases between them. The CDR3: CASSLGPAGPLSTDTQYF. The CDR3 nucleotides read TGTGCCAGCAGCTTAGGGCCCGCGGGGCCACTCAGCACAGATACGCAGTATTTT.

This clonotype was detected many times. The chain recombines TRBV5-1 with TRBJ2-5; D unresolved. The CDR3 has 15 residues. V was trimmed by 1 base and J by 2 bases, leaving 12 bases between them. Germline assignment: CDR1 SGHRS and CDR2 YFSETQ. The CDR3 coding sequence is TGCGCCAGCAGCTTGACCAGGCCCTCGCAAGAGACCCAGTACTTC. Protein: CASSLTRPSQETQYF. The entire variable domain, with the rest obtained from reference TRBV5-1 and TRBJ2-5, is as follows: KAGVTQTPRYLIKTRGQQVTLSCSPISGHRSVSWYQQTPGQGLQFLFEYFSETQRNKGNFPGRFSGRQFSNSRSEMNVSTLELGDSALYLCASSLTRPSQETQYFGPGTRLLVL.

This clonotype was picked up a small number of times. The rearrangement joins TRBV28 to TRBJ2-5, with 7 bases matching TRBD2. Germline assignment: CDR1 MDHEN and CDR2 SYDVKM. CDR3 size: 17 residues. Trimming at V came to 8 bases and at J to 5 bases, leaving 20 bases not matched to a gene. The CDR3 sequence: CASLGSGATPLGETQYF. The CDR3 DNA is TGTGCCAGCTTGGGGAGCGGGGCCACCCCTTTAGGGGAGACCCAGTACTTC.

The sample holds a few counts of this clonotype. The chain couples TRBV24-1 to TRBJ2-3; 7 bases line up with TRBD2. CDR3 length: 16 residues. Trimming took 7 bases from V and 2 from J; bases not matched to a gene: 11. Germline values: CDR1 KGHDR, CDR2 SFDVKD. Written as DNA, the CDR3 is TGTGCCACCAGCCCCAGGACCGGGGGGAACACAGATACGCAGTATTTT. Translated, it gives CATSPRTGGNTDTQYF.

This clonotype was found a few times. The chain is built from TRBV7-8 and TRBJ2-5; D might be TRBD1 or TRBD2, each matching 5 bases. From germline, CDR1 is SGHVS and CDR2 FQNEAQ. V lost 7 bases, J lost 4 bases, and 16 bases lay in between. This CDR3 region has 14 residues. CDR3 in amino acids: CASKLRGQGETQYF. The CDR3 nucleotides read TGTGCCAGCAAGCTCCGCGGGCAGGGAGAGACCCAGTACTTC.

V is TRBV7-3 and J is TRBJ2-6; D ambiguous. Germline-derived CDR1 and CDR2 are SGHTA and FQGTGA. The CDR3 spans 16 residues. V dropped 2 bases and J dropped 2 bases, with 10 bases sitting between them. CDR3 amino acids: CASSLVAVTGANVLTF. The CDR3 coding sequence is TGTGCCAGCAGCTTAGTGGCGGTAACTGGGGCCAACGTCCTGACTTTC.

This clonotype showed up just a few times. The CDR3 spells CASSHSRGEQYV. CDR3 nucleotides: TGTGCCAGCAGCCATTCCAGGGGCGAGCAGTACGTC. This rearrangement joins TRBV7-9 to TRBJ2-7; possible D gene TRBD1, 6 bases. The germline V gene has CDR1 SEHNR and CDR2 FQNEAQ (reference sequence). The CDR3 length is 12 residues. V gave up 5 bases and J gave up 6 bases, with 11 bases separating them.

This clonotype was seen a few times. The V gene is TRBV27, the J gene TRBJ2-5; D is unclear. Germline V gene sequence: CDR1 MNHEY, CDR2 SMNVEV (reference sequence). V was pared by 6 bases and J by 2 bases, with 16 bases between. The CDR3 runs 15 residues. The CDR3 is CASRSPEWAQETQYF. The DNA of the CDR3 is TGTGCCAGCAGATCGCCGGAGTGGGCTCAAGAGACCCAGTACTTC.

The rearrangement links TRBV4-2 to TRBJ2-5, with 14 positions matching TRBD2. The CDR3 has 16 residues. CDR1 is LGHNA and CDR2 is YNFKEQ in the germline V gene. V gave up 5 bases and J gave up 2 bases; unmatched junction bases: 4. The CDR3 is CASSARTSGGQETQYF. The CDR3, as DNA: TGTGCCAGCAGCGCCCGGACTAGCGGGGGGCAAGAGACCCAGTACTTC.

This clonotype has only a few counts. The chain carries TRBV10-3 and TRBJ1-1, with D possibly being TRBD1 (5 bases). CDR1 is ENHRY and CDR2 is SYGVKD in the germline V gene. There are 14 residues in the CDR3. The germline V and J ends were trimmed by 2 bases and 0 bases, with 7 bases remaining between them. The CDR3 loop reads CAISEGQVNTEAFF. As DNA, the CDR3 is TGTGCCATCAGTGAGGGACAAGTGAACACTGAAGCTTTCTTT.

This clonotype has a handful of counts. This chain joins TRBV5-5 and TRBJ2-3; 8 bases align to TRBD2. Trimming removed 4 bases from V and 4 bases from J; junction bases left unmatched: 11. Per the germline V gene, CDR1 is SGHKS and CDR2 is YYEKEE (reference sequence). The CDR3 consists of 16 residues. The CDR3 DNA reads as TGTGCCAGCAGCAATAGGGGTAGCGGGGAGTCAGATACGCAGTATTTT. Encoded protein: CASSNRGSGESDTQYF.

This clonotype was detected ten times or more. The chain recombines TRBV29-1 with TRBJ2-3; TRBD1 is a possible D gene (6 bases). CDR1 is SQVTM, CDR2 ANQGSEA, per germline. Trimming cost V 3 bases and J 0 bases, with 19 bases left between them. The CDR3 contains 17 residues. The CDR3 loop is CSVDGDIRQFSTDTQYF. CDR3 nucleotide sequence: TGCAGCGTTGACGGGGACATTCGGCAGTTTAGCACAGATACGCAGTATTTT.

This clonotype was seen a handful of times. The V gene is TRBV5-1, the J gene TRBJ2-3; TRBD1 matches at 7 bases. CDR3 size: 14 residues. Germline V gene lookup returns CDR1 SGHRS and CDR2 YFSETQ. V dropped 2 bases and J dropped 3; count of bases not matched to a gene: 3. The CDR3 sequence is CASSFGTETDTQYF. The CDR3 DNA is TGCGCCAGCAGCTTTGGGACAGAGACAGATACGCAGTATTTT.

V is TRBV12-3 or TRBV12-4 and J is TRBJ2-2; D possibly corresponds to TRBD1 (5 bases). The CDR3 is 13 amino acids. V was clipped by 3 bases and J by 6 bases, with 8 bases between them. The CDR3 spells CASSFSRAGELFF. CDR3 nucleotide sequence: TGTGCCAGCAGTTTTAGCAGGGCCGGGGAGCTGTTTTTT.

CDR3 nucleotides: TGCAGTGCCCCCCGGCAGCAAGAGACCCAGTACTTC. Translated, it gives CSAPRQQETQYF. The chain joins TRBV20-1 to TRBJ2-5; D is unclear. The CDR3 totals 12 residues. Deletions cut 6 bases from V and 2 bases from J, with 10 bases between. Germline lookup yields CDR1 DFQATT and CDR2 SNEGSKA (reference sequence).

The V and J genes are TRBV20-1 and TRBJ2-7; weak D call: TRBD1 (8 bases). The CDR3 has 13 amino acids. The germline V gene encodes CDR1 DFQATT and CDR2 SNEGSKA (reference sequence). V was trimmed by 6 bases and J by 5 bases, leaving 17 bases between them. CDR3 sequence reads: CSAPLQGGDEQYV. The CDR3 nucleotides are TGCAGTGCCCCCTTACAGGGGGGGGACGAGCAGTACGTC.

This clonotype has a handful of counts. V usage is TRBV2 and J usage is TRBJ2-3; D may match TRBD1 or TRBD2 (7 bases each). Germline V lookup: CDR1 SNHLY, CDR2 FYNNEI. CDR3 size: 14 residues. Trimming took off 6 bases at V and 10 bases at J, with 20 bases between the two ends. The CDR3: CASRSTVTGRAQYF. CDR3 sequence (DNA): TGTGCCAGCAGGAGCACAGTGACAGGGAGGGCGCAGTATTTT.

This chain uses TRBV4-2 with TRBJ1-1; the D gene is possibly TRBD1 (5 bases). The CDR3 is made up of 15 amino acids. Trimming cost V 1 base and J 7 bases, with 16 bases left between them. CDR1 and CDR2 (germline): LGHNA, YNFKEQ. CDR3 DNA: TGTGCCAGCAGCCAAGTCGGGGGAAAGATCGGTGAAGCTTTCTTT. Encoded protein: CASSQVGGKIGEAFF.

A few counts support this clonotype. The chain recombines TRBV3-1 with TRBJ2-7; D call uncertain. CDR3 length: 12 residues. Trimming took off 1 base at V and 6 bases at J, with 7 bases between the two ends. CDR1 and CDR2 from the germline V gene are LGHDT and YNNKEL (reference sequence). The CDR3 DNA reads TGTGCCAGCAGCCAAGGGTCGTCCGAGCAGTACGTC. This gives the protein CASSQGSSEQYV.

This clonotype was detected a few times. The chain recombines TRBV9 with TRBJ1-4; D not certain. Germline values: CDR1 SGDLS, CDR2 YYNGEE. This CDR3 is built from 15 residues. The germline V and J ends were trimmed by 0 bases and 0 bases, with 6 bases remaining between them. This CDR3 is CASSVGVTTNEKLFF. CDR3 DNA sequence: TGTGCCAGCAGCGTAGGGGTGACAACTAATGAAAAACTGTTTTTT. Drawing the rest from reference TRBV9 and TRBJ1-4, the complete variable domain is DSGVTQTPKHLITATGQRVTLRCSPRSGDLSVYWYQQSLDQGLQFLIQYYNGEERAKGNILERFSAQQFPDLHSELNLSSLELGDSALYFCASSVGVTTNEKLFFGSGTQLSVL.

V gene TRBV7-2 combines with J gene TRBJ1-6; 7 bases agree with TRBD1. Trimming at V came to 8 bases and at J to 10 bases, leaving 11 bases not matched to a gene. Germline V CDR1 and CDR2: SGHTA, FQGNSA. This CDR3 is built from 14 residues. CDR3: CASCSQGVESPLHF. The CDR3 DNA reads as TGTGCCAGCTGCTCTCAGGGGGTTGAATCACCCCTCCACTTT.

CDR3 protein: CASSFGTSGGPYQETQYF. In nucleotides, the CDR3 is TGCGCCAGCAGCTTCGGGACTAGCGGGGGCCCTTACCAAGAGACCCAGTACTTC. V is TRBV5-1 and J is TRBJ2-5; the match to TRBD2 covers 14 bases. CDR3 length: 18 amino acids. Trimming cost V 2 bases and J 0 bases; bases outside gene matches: 6. Germline V gene sequence: CDR1 SGHRS, CDR2 YFSETQ.